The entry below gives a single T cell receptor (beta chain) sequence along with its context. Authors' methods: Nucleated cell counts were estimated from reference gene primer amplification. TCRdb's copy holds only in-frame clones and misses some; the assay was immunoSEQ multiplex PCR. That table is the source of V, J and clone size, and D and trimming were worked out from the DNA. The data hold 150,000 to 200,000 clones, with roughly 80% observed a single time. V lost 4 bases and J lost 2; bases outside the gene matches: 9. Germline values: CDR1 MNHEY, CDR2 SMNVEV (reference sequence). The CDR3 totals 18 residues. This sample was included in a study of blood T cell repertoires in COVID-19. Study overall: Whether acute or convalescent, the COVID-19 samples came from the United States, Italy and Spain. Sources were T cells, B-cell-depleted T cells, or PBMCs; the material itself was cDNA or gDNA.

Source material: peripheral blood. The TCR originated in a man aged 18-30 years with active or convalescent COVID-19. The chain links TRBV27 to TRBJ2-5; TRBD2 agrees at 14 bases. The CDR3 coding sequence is TGTGCCAGCAGTTCCAGACTAGCGGGAGGGCCCACGCAAGAGACCCAGTACTTC. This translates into CASSSRLAGGPTQETQYF.